The 24 T cell receptor beta chains given below trace back to one sample, sequenced in a study of cytomegalovirus exposure and HLA in healthy donors. Both 60 Vbeta primers and 13 Jbeta primers went into the PCR. Profiling relied on immunoSEQ multiplex PCR, and the TCRdb table lists in-frame clones only, not all of them. The sample records tens of thousands of clones, more than 60% being singletons. The sample consisted of PBMCs. All receptors derive from a man under 40 in good health and CMV-seronegative.

The chain has TRBV5-8 and TRBJ1-5; the D is unclear. This CDR3 contains 17 residues. Looked up from germline, CDR1 is SGHTS and CDR2 is YDEGEE. V was clipped by 3 bases and J by 0 bases, with 16 bases between them. CDR3 in DNA: TGTGCCAGCAGCTATAGCCGGCCCTTAAATAGCAATCAGCCCCAGCATTTT. Protein: CASSYSRPLNSNQPQHF.

The chain links TRBV18 to TRBJ2-5; D may be TRBD1 (6 bases). The DNA end favors TRBJ2-7, so the J call may be wrong. The germline V gene encodes CDR1 KGHSH and CDR2 LQKENI. This CDR3 comprises 14 residues. CDR3 protein: CASSPRGQGNEQYF. CDR3 bases: TGTGCCAGCTCACCACGGGGTCAGGGGAACGAGCAGTACTTC.

Here the CDR3 reads CASSPAGGPGANVLTF. CDR3 bases: TGTGCCAGCTCTCCAGCGGGGGGGCCTGGGGCCAACGTCCTGACTTTC. The chain is built from TRBV7-3 and TRBJ2-6, with 10 bases that match TRBD2. Germline CDR1 SGHTA, CDR2 FQGTGA. This CDR3 has 16 amino acids. V shed 8 bases and J 2 bases; nucleotides not matched to a gene: 6.

The chain recombines TRBV6-1 with TRBJ2-2, with 9 positions matching TRBD2. The CDR3 has 15 residues. V lost 2 bases to trimming and J lost 6 bases; unmatched junction nucleotides: 4. Germline CDR1 MNHNS, CDR2 SASEGT. The CDR3 nucleotides read TGTGCCAGCAGTGAAATAGCGGGGGCTGCCGGGGAGCTGTTTTTT. Amino acid sequence: CASSEIAGAAGELFF.

The chain employs TRBV18 and TRBJ1-6, with TRBD1 matching 10 bases. CDR3 length: 14 residues. Germline CDR1 and CDR2: KGHSH and LQKENI. Trimming cost V 4 bases and J 7 bases; bases outside gene matches: 1. Here the CDR3 reads CASSRGQGNSPLHF. The CDR3 bases are TGTGCCAGCTCACGGGGACAGGGGAATTCACCCCTCCACTTT.

V gene TRBV5-4 combines with J gene TRBJ1-3; D gene uncertain. Trimming stripped 3 bases from V and 0 bases from J, with 16 bases between. Germline-derived CDR1 and CDR2 are SGHNT and YYREEE (reference sequence). This CDR3 comprises 17 residues. This CDR3 reads CASSSWGGPTSGNTIYF. The CDR3, as DNA: TGTGCCAGCAGCTCCTGGGGAGGTCCTACCTCTGGAAACACCATATATTTT.

The V gene is TRBV2, the J gene TRBJ2-5, with TRBD1 as a possible D gene (6 bases). Germline V gene lookup returns CDR1 SNHLY and CDR2 FYNNEI. Trimming pared 6 bases from V and 7 bases from J, leaving 24 bases between. The length of the CDR3 is 16 residues. This CDR3 is CASRGSLDGDNRTQYF. CDR3 coding DNA: TGTGCCAGCAGAGGGTCGTTGGACGGGGACAATCGGACCCAGTACTTC.

V usage is TRBV5-4 and J usage is TRBJ1-1; 7 nucleotides agree with TRBD1. The germline V gene encodes CDR1 SGHNT and CDR2 YYREEE (reference sequence). The V and J ends lost 4 bases and 0 bases, in that order; junction bases with no gene match: 3. The CDR3 runs 14 residues. CDR3 in amino acids: CASSDREMNTEAFF. In nucleotides, the CDR3 is TGTGCCAGCAGCGACAGGGAAATGAACACTGAAGCTTTCTTT.

The chain is built from TRBV2 and TRBJ1-5, with TRBD1 identical over 9 bases. The length of the CDR3 is 15 residues. V lost 8 bases to trimming and J lost 4 bases; unmatched junction nucleotides: 9. Germline V gene sequence: CDR1 SNHLY, CDR2 FYNNEI. CDR3 sequence reads: CASSYLQGANQPQHF. CDR3 coding DNA: TGTGCCAGCTCGTATTTACAGGGGGCGAATCAGCCCCAGCATTTT.

The rearrangement links TRBV18 to TRBJ2-2, with 11 bases that match TRBD1. Germline CDR1 reads KGHSH; CDR2 reads LQKENI. Unmatched junction bases numbered 1, after V lost 3 bases and J lost 4 bases. The CDR3 is made up of 15 amino acids. The chain's CDR3 is CASSPDRGRTGELFF. CDR3 DNA sequence: TGTGCCAGCTCACCGGACAGGGGGCGCACCGGGGAGCTGTTTTTT.

The genes are TRBV5-6 and TRBJ1-1, with 7 nucleotides matching TRBD1. The V and J ends lost 4 bases and 3 bases, in that order; junction bases with no gene match: 12. Germline-derived CDR1 and CDR2 are SGHDT and YYEEEE. The CDR3 runs to 16 residues. CDR3 sequence reads: CASSPPAGGWDTEAFF. In DNA, the CDR3 is TGTGCCAGCAGCCCCCCCGCAGGGGGGTGGGACACTGAAGCTTTCTTT.

The chain has TRBV28 and TRBJ1-3; weak D call: TRBD1 (5 bases). The V gene lost 7 bases and the J gene lost 5 bases, with 12 bases spanning the gap. The germline CDR1 and CDR2 sequences are MDHEN and SYDVKM. The CDR3 spans 13 residues. The CDR3 region has the DNA TGTGCCAGCACCCAGGGCACTCGAAACACCATATATTTT. Protein product: CASTQGTRNTIYF. The full variable domain, completed using reference TRBV28 and TRBJ1-3, is DVKVTQSSRYLVKRTGEKVFLECVQDMDHENMFWYRQDPGLGLRLIYFSYDVKMKEKGDIPEGYSVSREKKERFSLILESASTNQTSMYLCASTQGTRNTIYFGEGSWLTVV.

The chain uses TRBV5-1 and TRBJ2-1, with D perhaps matching TRBD1 (6 bases). This CDR3 is 15 amino acids long. The germline CDR1 and CDR2 sequences are SGHRS and YFSETQ. Trimming took off 0 bases at V and 3 bases at J, with 10 bases between the two ends. The CDR3 here is CASSLEGDIYNEQFF. The CDR3 DNA reads as TGCGCCAGCAGCTTGGAGGGGGACATCTACAATGAGCAGTTCTTC.

CDR3 amino acids: CASSLTGQANTEAFF. CDR3 nucleotides: TGTGCCAGCAGTTTAACTGGACAGGCGAACACTGAAGCTTTCTTT. The chain links TRBV27 to TRBJ1-1; the match to TRBD1 covers 7 bases. Germline CDR1 MNHEY, CDR2 SMNVEV (reference sequence). The CDR3 has 15 amino acids. V trimming: 2 bases; J trimming: 1 base; junction bases outside the gene matches: 4.

The chain has TRBV4-3 and TRBJ2-1; 10 bases agree with TRBD2. CDR3 length: 16 amino acids. J was trimmed by 3 bases and V by 0 bases; bases with no gene match: 2. Germline assignment: CDR1 LGHNA and CDR2 YSLEER. CDR3 protein: CASSQELAGDYNEQFF. DNA for the CDR3: TGCGCCAGCAGCCAAGAGCTAGCGGGGGACTACAATGAGCAGTTCTTC.

The CDR3 coding sequence is TGTGCCTGGCACAGGGGACGGACCACTGAAGCTTTCTTT. Its protein is CAWHRGRTTEAFF. The genes are TRBV30 and TRBJ1-1, with 7 bases that match TRBD1. CDR3 length equals 13 residues. Germline CDR1 GTSNPN, CDR2 SVGIG (reference sequence). J gave up 4 bases and V 5 bases, and 7 bases lay outside the gene matches.

The CDR3 loop is CASSSGQGIFQETQYF. CDR3 bases: TGTGCCAGCAGTTCGGGACAGGGGATCTTCCAAGAGACCCAGTACTTC. This chain connects TRBV28 to TRBJ2-5, with 10 positions matching TRBD1. The V and J ends lost 4 bases and 1 base, in that order; junction bases with no gene match: 6. The CDR3 totals 16 residues. The germline V gene has CDR1 MDHEN and CDR2 SYDVKM.

This chain joins TRBV5-1 and TRBJ2-3; 14 positions match TRBD2. This CDR3 contains 18 residues. Germline V CDR1 and CDR2: SGHRS, YFSETQ. Losses at the gene ends were 2 bases for V and 2 bases for J; bases not matched to a gene: 7. The CDR3 region is CASSFGLAGGPHTDTQYF. DNA for the CDR3: TGCGCCAGCAGCTTCGGACTAGCGGGGGGACCCCACACAGATACGCAGTATTTT.

The gene calls are TRBV29-1 and TRBJ2-2; TRBD1 matches 8 bases. The CDR3 spans 14 residues. V shed 3 bases, J shed 5 bases, and the junction held 5 bases outside the gene matches. Germline assignment: CDR1 SQVTM and CDR2 ANQGSEA. CDR3 amino acids: CSVEDRVGTGELFF. For the CDR3, the DNA is TGCAGCGTTGAGGACAGGGTAGGGACCGGGGAGCTGTTTTTT.

The chain joins TRBV6-6 to TRBJ1-2; TRBD1 aligns across 9 bases. V was clipped by 5 bases and J by 5 bases; unmatched bases: 3. The CDR3 covers 13 residues. In germline, CDR1 is MNHNY, CDR2 SVGAGI (reference sequence). CDR3: CASSQTGGYGYTF. In nucleotides, the CDR3 is TGTGCCAGCAGTCAGACAGGGGGATATGGCTACACCTTC.

V gene TRBV10-3 combines with J gene TRBJ2-7, with 11 bases fitting TRBD2. Germline lookup yields CDR1 ENHRY and CDR2 SYGVKD. V gave up 10 bases and J gave up 3 bases; unmatched junction bases: 8. CDR3 length: 14 amino acids. CDR3 protein: CATGNLAGGYEQYF. The CDR3 nucleotides read TGTGCCACCGGAAACCTAGCGGGGGGCTACGAGCAGTACTTC.

V gene TRBV7-9 combines with J gene TRBJ2-7; a weak D match, TRBD2 (6 bases). V was shortened by 0 bases and J by 3 bases, with 6 bases between the two germline ends. CDR3 size: 13 residues. Germline lookup yields CDR1 SEHNR and CDR2 FQNEAQ (reference sequence). In nucleotides, the CDR3 is TGTGCCAGCAGCTTAGCCGGGGGCTACGAGCAGTACTTC. Translating gives CASSLAGGYEQYF.

V gene TRBV7-9 combines with J gene TRBJ2-3; TRBD2 agrees at 10 bases. The CDR3 has 15 residues. V was clipped by 4 bases and J by 2 bases; unmatched bases: 3. Germline assignment: CDR1 SEHNR and CDR2 FQNEAQ (reference sequence). The chain's CDR3 is CASSSGLANTDTQYF. In nucleotides, the CDR3 is TGTGCCAGCAGCTCGGGACTAGCGAACACAGATACGCAGTATTTT.

This chain uses TRBV16 with TRBJ2-5; D unresolved. CDR3 length equals 15 residues. Trimming cost V 1 base and J 2 bases, with 11 bases left between them. In germline, CDR1 is KGHSY, CDR2 FQNENV. In nucleotides, the CDR3 is TGTGCCAGCAGCCAATTACTACCAGTTCAAGAGACCCAGTACTTC. Translation: CASSQLLPVQETQYF.